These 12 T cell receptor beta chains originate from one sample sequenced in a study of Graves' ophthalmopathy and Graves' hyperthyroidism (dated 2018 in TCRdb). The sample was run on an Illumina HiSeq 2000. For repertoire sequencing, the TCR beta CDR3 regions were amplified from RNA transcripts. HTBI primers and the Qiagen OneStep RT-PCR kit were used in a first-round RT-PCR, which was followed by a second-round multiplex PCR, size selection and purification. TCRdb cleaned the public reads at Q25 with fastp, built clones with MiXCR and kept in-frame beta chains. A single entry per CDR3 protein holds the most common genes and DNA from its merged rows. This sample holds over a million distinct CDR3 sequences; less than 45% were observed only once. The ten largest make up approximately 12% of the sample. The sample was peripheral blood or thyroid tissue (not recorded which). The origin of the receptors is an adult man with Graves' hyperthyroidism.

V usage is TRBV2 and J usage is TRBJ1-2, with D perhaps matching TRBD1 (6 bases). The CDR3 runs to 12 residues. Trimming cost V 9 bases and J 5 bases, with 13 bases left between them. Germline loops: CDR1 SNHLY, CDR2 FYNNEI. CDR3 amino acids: CARGALGYGYTF. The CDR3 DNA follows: TGTGCCAGGGGGGCCCTCGGGTATGGCTACACCTTC.

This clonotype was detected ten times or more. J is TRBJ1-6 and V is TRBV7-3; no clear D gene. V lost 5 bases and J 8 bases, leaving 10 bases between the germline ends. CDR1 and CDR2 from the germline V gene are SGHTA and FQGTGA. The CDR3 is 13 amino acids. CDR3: CASSLSVDSPLHF. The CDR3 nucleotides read TGTGCCAGCAGCCTTAGCGTGGATTCACCCCTCCACTTT.

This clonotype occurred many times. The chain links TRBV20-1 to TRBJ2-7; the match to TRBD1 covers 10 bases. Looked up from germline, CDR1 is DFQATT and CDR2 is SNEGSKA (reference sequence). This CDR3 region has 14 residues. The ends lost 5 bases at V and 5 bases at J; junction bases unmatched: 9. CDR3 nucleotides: TGCAGTGCTGTACCCGGGACAGGGGTCGACGAGCAGTACTTC. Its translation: CSAVPGTGVDEQYF.

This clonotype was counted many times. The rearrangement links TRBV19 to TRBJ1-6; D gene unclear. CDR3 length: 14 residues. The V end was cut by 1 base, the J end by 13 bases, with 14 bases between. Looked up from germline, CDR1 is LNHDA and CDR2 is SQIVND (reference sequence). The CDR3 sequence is CASSIAGSTGPLHF. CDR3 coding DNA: TGTGCCAGTAGTATAGCTGGCTCCACGGGTCCCCTCCACTTT. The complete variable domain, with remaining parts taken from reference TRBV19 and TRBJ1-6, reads DGGITQSPKYLFRKEGQNVTLSCEQNLNHDAMYWYRQDPGQGLRLIYYSQIVNDFQKGDIAEGYSVSREKKESFPLTVTSAQKNPTAFYLCASSIAGSTGPLHFGNGTRLTVT.

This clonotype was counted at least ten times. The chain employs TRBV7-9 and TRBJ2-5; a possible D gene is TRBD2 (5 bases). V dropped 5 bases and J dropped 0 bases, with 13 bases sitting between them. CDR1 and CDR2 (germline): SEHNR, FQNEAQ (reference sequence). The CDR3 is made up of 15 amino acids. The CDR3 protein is CASSPQTTNQETQYF. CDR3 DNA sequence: TGTGCCAGCAGCCCCCAGACTACCAACCAAGAGACCCAGTACTTC.

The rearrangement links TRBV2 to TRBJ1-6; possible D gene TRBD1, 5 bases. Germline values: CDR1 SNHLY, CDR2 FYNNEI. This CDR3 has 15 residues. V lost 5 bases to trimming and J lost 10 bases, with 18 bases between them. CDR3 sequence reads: CASSLGVSGGSPLHF. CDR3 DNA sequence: TGTGCCAGCAGTTTAGGGGTCTCAGGTGGCTCACCCCTCCACTTT. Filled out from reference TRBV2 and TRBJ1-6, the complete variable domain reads EPEVTQTPSHQVTQMGQEVILRCVPISNHLYFYWYRQILGQKVEFLVSFYNNEISEKSEIFDDQFSVERPDGSNFTLKIRSTKLEDSAMYFCASSLGVSGGSPLHFGNGTRLTVT.

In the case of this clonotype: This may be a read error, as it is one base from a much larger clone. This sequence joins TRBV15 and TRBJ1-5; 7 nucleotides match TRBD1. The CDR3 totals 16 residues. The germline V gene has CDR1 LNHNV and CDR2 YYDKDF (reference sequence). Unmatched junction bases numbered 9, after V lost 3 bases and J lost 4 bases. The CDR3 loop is CATSSEMTGLNQPQHF. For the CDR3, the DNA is TGTGCCACCAGCAGCGAGATGACAGGGTTGAATCAGCCCCAGCATTTT.

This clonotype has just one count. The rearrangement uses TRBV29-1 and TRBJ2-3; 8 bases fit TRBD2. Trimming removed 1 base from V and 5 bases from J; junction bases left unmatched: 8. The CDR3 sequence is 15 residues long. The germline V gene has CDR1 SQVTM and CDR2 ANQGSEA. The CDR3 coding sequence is TGCAGCGTTGAAGCGGCTAGCGGGCCTCTAGATACGCAGTATTTT. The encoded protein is CSVEAASGPLDTQYF.

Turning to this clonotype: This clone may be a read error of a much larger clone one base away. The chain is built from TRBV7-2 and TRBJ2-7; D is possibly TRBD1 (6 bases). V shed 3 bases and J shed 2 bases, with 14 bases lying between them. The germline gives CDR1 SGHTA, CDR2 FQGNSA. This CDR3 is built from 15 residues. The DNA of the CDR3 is TGTGCCAGCAGCTTCCGGGACATCTACACCTACGAGCAGTACTTC. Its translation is CASSFRDIYTYEQYF.

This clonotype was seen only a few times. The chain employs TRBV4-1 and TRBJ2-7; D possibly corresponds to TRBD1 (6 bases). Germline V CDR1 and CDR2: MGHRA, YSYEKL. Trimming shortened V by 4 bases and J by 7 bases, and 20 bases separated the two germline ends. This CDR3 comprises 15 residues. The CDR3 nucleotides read TGCGCCAGCAGCCCTCCCACGGACAGTTACCAGGAGCAGTACTTC. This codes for CASSPPTDSYQEQYF.

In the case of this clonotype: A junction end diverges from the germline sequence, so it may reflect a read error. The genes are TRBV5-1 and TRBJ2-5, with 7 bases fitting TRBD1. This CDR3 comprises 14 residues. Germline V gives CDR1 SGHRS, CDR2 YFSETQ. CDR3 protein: CASSIGGRMETRYF. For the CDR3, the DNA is TGCGCCAGCAGTATAGGGGGCCGTATGGAGACCCGGTACTTC. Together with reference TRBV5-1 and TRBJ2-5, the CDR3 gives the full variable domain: KAGVTQTPRYLIKTRGQQVTLSCSPISGHRSVSWYQQTPGQGLQFLFEYFSETQRNKGNFPGRFSGRQFSNSRSEMNVSTLELGDSALYLCASSIGGRMETRYFGPGTRLLVL.

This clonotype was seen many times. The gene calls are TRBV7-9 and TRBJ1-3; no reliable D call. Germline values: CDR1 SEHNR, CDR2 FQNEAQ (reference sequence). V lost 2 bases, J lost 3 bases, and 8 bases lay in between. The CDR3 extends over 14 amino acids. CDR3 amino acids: CASSLHADGNTIYF. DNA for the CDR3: TGTGCCAGCAGCTTACATGCTGATGGAAACACCATATATTTT.